The sequence of this T cell receptor beta chain was determined in a study of blood T cell repertoires in COVID-19. Study-wide background: The United States, Italy and Spain supplied acute and convalescent COVID-19 samples.

This CDR3 has 17 amino acids. CDR1 is SGHDN, CDR2 FVKESK, per germline. V shed 1 base and J 4 bases; nucleotides not matched to a gene: 10. Clones were sequenced by immunoSEQ multiplex PCR, and TCRdb holds only the in-frame ones, with some missing. Among around 47,000 clones listed, about 83% were seen once. The TCR was taken from a man between 65 and 85 years old with active COVID-19. The chain recombines TRBV14 with TRBJ2-3, with 8 nucleotides matching TRBD2. Sequencing used peripheral blood. The CDR3 spells CASSQAGSGGLADTQYF. CDR3 nucleotides: TGTGCCAGCAGCCAAGCAGGCTCGGGGGGGCTTGCAGATACGCAGTATTTT.